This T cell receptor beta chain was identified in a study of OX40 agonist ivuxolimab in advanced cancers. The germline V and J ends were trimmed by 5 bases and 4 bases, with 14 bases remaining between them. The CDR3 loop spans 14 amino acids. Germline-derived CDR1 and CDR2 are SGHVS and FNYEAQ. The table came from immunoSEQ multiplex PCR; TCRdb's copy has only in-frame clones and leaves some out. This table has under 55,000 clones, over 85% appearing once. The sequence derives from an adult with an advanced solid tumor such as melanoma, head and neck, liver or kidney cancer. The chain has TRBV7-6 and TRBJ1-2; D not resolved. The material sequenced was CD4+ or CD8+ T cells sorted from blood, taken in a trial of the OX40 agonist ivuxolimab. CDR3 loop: CASSDLEGGYGYTF. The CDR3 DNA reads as TGTGCCAGCAGCGACCTTGAGGGTGGCTATGGCTACACCTTC.